This T cell receptor beta chain was obtained from a study of T cells in Graves' hyperthyroidism and ophthalmopathy. This CDR3 is built from 15 residues. CDR1 MNHNS and CDR2 SASEGT come from the germline V gene. V was clipped by 4 bases and J by 4 bases; unmatched bases: 7. Uncontrolled infections, other autoimmune diseases, pregnancy or lactation led to exclusion of patients. At first hyperthyroidism diagnosis, before any ophthalmopathy symptoms, the blood sample was collected. Amplification of TCR beta CDR3 regions used RNA as the template. Researchers ran a first-round RT-PCR on the TCR CDR3 using the HTBI primer set. In TCRdb, the multiplex PCR reads were re-called with MiXCR into one record per CDR3 protein. Of 350,000 to 450,000 distinct CDR3 sequences listed, about 18% were seen once; the top ten hold approximately 30%. This clonotype appeared many times.

The rearrangement links TRBV6-1 to TRBJ2-1, with 7 bases that match TRBD1. This receptor was identified in a woman aged 25 to 45 with Graves' hyperthyroidism that later progressed to Graves' ophthalmopathy. Sequenced sample: blood. The CDR3 here is CASSGLGGQYNEQFF. The CDR3 DNA follows: TGTGCCAGCAGTGGGCTAGGGGGCCAGTACAATGAGCAGTTCTTC.